Presented here are 29 T cell receptor beta chains from one specimen sequenced in a study of blood T cells in healthy people across ages. For the second PCR, which ran for about 6 to 12 cycles, a sample-barcoded 5' primer and a J-beta primer mix were used. TCRdb re-called the 5' RACE reads through MiXCR, storing one row per CDR3 protein. The data contain about 720,000 distinct CDR3 sequences, approximately 25% of them seen just once; the ten biggest clones take up 3% to 4%. These data also featured in a second study, about T cells of mothers and their children.

The source material was blood. The receptors here all came from a boy under 18 in good health.

This clonotype was seen a few times. The chain uses TRBV28 and TRBJ1-1, with D maybe TRBD1 (6 bases). V lost 6 bases to trimming and J lost 0 bases, with 17 bases between them. The CDR3 contains 16 residues. The germline CDR1 and CDR2 sequences are MDHEN and SYDVKM. The CDR3, as DNA: TGTGCCAGCAGCCCCCACACAGGGATCATGAACACTGAAGCTTTCTTT. Translating gives CASSPHTGIMNTEAFF.

The chain is built from TRBV29-1 and TRBJ1-1; D not certain. Germline loops: CDR1 SQVTM, CDR2 ANQGSEA. The length of the CDR3 is 13 residues. V lost 8 bases and J lost 0, with 13 bases in between. CDR3: CSSEGRMNTEAFF. The CDR3 region has the DNA TGCAGCTCCGAAGGGCGTATGAACACTGAAGCTTTCTTT.

The V call is TRBV12-3 or TRBV12-4, the J call TRBJ2-3, with TRBD1 matching over 7 bases. Germline trimming cut 6 bases from V and 4 bases from J; bases unmatched to any gene: 10. The CDR3 runs 15 residues. CDR3 region: CASSSRRDSADTQYF. Here the CDR3 DNA reads TGTGCCAGCAGCAGCCGCCGGGACAGCGCAGATACGCAGTATTTT.

The table lists this clonotype with a few counts. V is TRBV14 and J is TRBJ2-2; maybe TRBD1 (6 bases). There are 14 residues in the CDR3. Per germline, CDR1 SGHDN and CDR2 FVKESK. Trimming removed 11 bases at V and 0 bases at J, with 13 bases between. The CDR3 DNA follows: TGTGCCGTCACTGAGGGGGCGAACACCGGGGAGCTGTTTTTT. Protein sequence: CAVTEGANTGELFF.

The rearrangement uses TRBV27 and TRBJ2-7, with 7 bases aligning to TRBD1. The ends lost 5 bases at V and 7 bases at J; junction bases unmatched: 14. Germline loops: CDR1 MNHEY, CDR2 SMNVEV (reference sequence). CDR3 length: 15 residues. The CDR3 sequence: CASSPAGTAGWEQYF. The CDR3, as DNA: TGTGCCAGCAGTCCAGCAGGGACAGCCGGCTGGGAGCAGTACTTC.

This clonotype turned up a few times. The CDR3 region is CASGHMPGHQPQHF. In nucleotides, the CDR3 is TGTGCCAGTGGACACATGCCAGGCCATCAGCCCCAGCATTTT. The chain couples TRBV12-3 or TRBV12-4 to TRBJ1-5; possible D gene TRBD1, 5 bases. Trimming took off 9 bases at V and 5 bases at J, with 17 bases between the two ends. This CDR3 has 14 amino acids.

The chain combines TRBV13 with TRBJ2-5; 8 nucleotides line up with TRBD1. The V segment lost 2 bases and the J segment 5 bases; nucleotides outside the gene matches: 7. Germline V gene sequence: CDR1 PRHDT, CDR2 FYEKMQ (reference sequence). There are 15 residues in the CDR3. The DNA of the CDR3 is TGTGCCAGCAGCTTATGGGACAGGAATCGGGAGACCCAGTACTTC. Translated: CASSLWDRNRETQYF.

V is TRBV7-2 and J is TRBJ1-2; no definite D call. The length of the CDR3 is 14 residues. Germline V CDR1 and CDR2: SGHTA, FQGNSA. Trimming left V 5 bases short and J 6 bases short, with 16 bases between. The DNA for the CDR3 is TGTGCCAGCAGCACCCAAACGGGTCCTGATGGCTACACCTTC. Protein sequence: CASSTQTGPDGYTF.

This clonotype showed up many times. The V and J genes are TRBV11-2 and TRBJ2-1, with D possibly matching TRBD2 (6 bases). V dropped 1 base and J dropped 4 bases, with 8 bases sitting between them. The CDR3 is 14 amino acids. Germline CDR1 is SGHAT and CDR2 is FQNNGV. The CDR3 region is CASSLAGVYNEQFF. CDR3 sequence (DNA): TGTGCCAGCAGCTTAGCGGGAGTGTACAATGAGCAGTTCTTC.

This clonotype was found a few times. The chain uses TRBV21-1 and TRBJ2-2. TRBV21-1 is classified as a pseudogene. CDR3 length: 15 residues. For the CDR3, the DNA is TGTGCCAGCAGCGTCATGACACCCAACACCGGGGAGCTGTTTTTT. This gives the protein CASSVMTPNTGELFF.

There are a few counts of this clonotype. This chain joins TRBV7-9 and TRBJ2-5; TRBD1 or TRBD2 may be the D gene (5 bases each). Matching the DNA end better, TRBJ2-7 makes the J call doubtful. CDR1 and CDR2 from the germline V gene are SEHNR and FQNEAQ (reference sequence). This CDR3 region has 15 residues. The CDR3 loop is CASSFWGIYSYEQYF. Written as DNA, the CDR3 is TGTGCCAGCAGCTTTTGGGGGATATACTCCTACGAGCAGTACTTC.

This clonotype was seen a few times. The chain has TRBV7-9 and TRBJ2-2; no reliable D call. CDR3 length equals 13 residues. Trimming pared 3 bases from V and 2 bases from J, leaving 4 bases between. In germline, CDR1 is SEHNR, CDR2 FQNEAQ (reference sequence). The CDR3 here is CASSFYNTGELFF. CDR3 in DNA: TGTGCCAGCAGCTTTTATAACACCGGGGAGCTGTTTTTT.

The chain uses TRBV7-3 and TRBJ2-2; 8 bases are a match to TRBD2. The V gene end was trimmed by 4 bases and the J gene end by 4 bases; junction bases not matched to a gene: 5. This CDR3 has 15 residues. CDR1 and CDR2 from the germline V gene are SGHTA and FQGTGA. CDR3 sequence reads: CASSWGSGGTGELFF. The CDR3, as DNA: TGTGCCAGCAGCTGGGGGAGCGGGGGCACCGGGGAGCTGTTTTTT.

In this sample, this clonotype turned up many times. At one end the junction does not follow the germline gene, possibly because of a read error. This chain joins TRBV7-2 and TRBJ1-5; weak D call: TRBD1 (5 bases). The CDR3 covers 15 residues. Per the germline V gene, CDR1 is SGHTA and CDR2 is FQGNSA. CDR3 region: CASSLAGGSNQPQHF. The CDR3 DNA reads as TGTGCCAGCAGTTTAGCCGGGGGAAGCAATCAGCCCCAGCATTTT.

V and J are TRBV5-1 and TRBJ1-6, with TRBD1 matching 8 bases. This CDR3 spans 14 amino acids. Germline V gene sequence: CDR1 SGHRS, CDR2 YFSETQ. Losses at the gene ends were 3 bases for V and 7 bases for J; bases not matched to a gene: 3. The CDR3 is CASSWRDRNSPLHF. The CDR3 nucleotides are TGCGCCAGCAGCTGGCGGGACAGGAATTCACCCCTCCACTTT.

The genes are TRBV6-5 and TRBJ1-3; 8 bases agree with TRBD1. CDR3 length: 15 residues. V dropped 2 bases and J dropped 2; count of bases not matched to a gene: 2. Germline-derived CDR1 and CDR2 are MNHEY and SVGAGI. CDR3 sequence: CASSYGTGAGNTIYF. DNA of the CDR3: TGTGCCAGCAGTTACGGGACAGGTGCTGGAAACACCATATATTTT.

The V gene is TRBV12-3 or TRBV12-4, the J gene TRBJ2-7; D perhaps matches TRBD2 (6 bases). Trimming removed 10 bases at V and 2 bases at J, with 15 bases between. The length of the CDR3 is 13 residues. CDR3: CATSRGRTYEQYF. The CDR3 bases are TGTGCCACCTCCCGGGGGAGGACCTACGAGCAGTACTTC.

This clonotype was seen a few times. The chain joins TRBV27 to TRBJ1-2; 7 nucleotides align to TRBD1. Germline V gene sequence: CDR1 MNHEY, CDR2 SMNVEV (reference sequence). V lost 5 bases to trimming and J lost 5 bases; unmatched junction nucleotides: 11. The CDR3 totals 15 residues. The CDR3 region is CASSPLDRAGYGYTF. The CDR3 coding sequence is TGTGCCAGCAGTCCCCTCGACAGGGCGGGTTATGGCTACACCTTC.

The CDR3 protein is CASSPNPGPPYEQYF. CDR3 sequence (DNA): TGTGCCAGCAGCCCGAATCCTGGTCCGCCCTACGAGCAGTACTTC. The rearrangement joins TRBV9 to TRBJ2-7; D is unclear. The V and J ends lost 4 bases and 2 bases respectively, with 16 bases between them. Germline values: CDR1 SGDLS, CDR2 YYNGEE. The CDR3 spans 15 residues.

This clonotype appeared a few times. An end of the junction differs from the germline gene, which may be a read error. The chain is built from TRBV7-6 and TRBJ1-1; D call uncertain. This CDR3 comprises 15 residues. The germline V gene encodes CDR1 SGHVS and CDR2 FNYEAQ. CDR3 sequence: CASSNYVTGNTEAFF. In nucleotides, the CDR3 is TGTGCCAGCAGCAATTACGTGACGGGTAACACTGAAGCCTTCTTT.

This clonotype was observed a few times. The V gene is TRBV6-1, the J gene TRBJ2-7; 9 bases line up with TRBD1. Germline V CDR1 and CDR2: MNHNS, SASEGT. The CDR3 has 18 residues. The trim removed 2 bases at V and 4 bases at J, leaving 15 bases unmatched. The CDR3 loop reads CASSELRADRGNPYEQYF. The CDR3 region has the DNA TGTGCCAGCAGTGAACTAAGGGCGGACAGGGGCAACCCTTACGAGCAGTACTTC.

Only a few counts were recorded for this clonotype. CDR3 sequence: CASSLNSGSQETQYF. The CDR3 DNA sequence: TGTGCCAGCAGCTTGAACAGCGGGAGCCAAGAGACCCAGTACTTC. The chain employs TRBV7-9 and TRBJ2-5, with 8 nucleotides matching TRBD2. Per the germline V gene, CDR1 is SEHNR and CDR2 is FQNEAQ (reference sequence). V was pared by 3 bases and J by 1 base, with 4 bases of the junction left unmatched. The CDR3 spans 15 residues.

This clonotype was found many times. The V call is TRBV30, the J call TRBJ2-3; 7 nucleotides line up with TRBD2. Germline CDR1 and CDR2: GTSNPN and SVGIG (reference sequence). The CDR3 consists of 15 residues. Germline trimming cut 0 bases from V and 4 bases from J; bases unmatched to any gene: 7. The CDR3 DNA reads as TGTGCCTGGAGTGTAGCGGGGCTCATTCCAGATACGCAGTATTTT. This translates into CAWSVAGLIPDTQYF.

The chain is built from TRBV7-6 and TRBJ2-6; a possible D gene is TRBD1 (6 bases). Germline CDR1 is SGHVS and CDR2 is FNYEAQ. The CDR3 spans 19 residues. The V end was cut by 2 bases, the J end by 0 bases, with 17 bases between. In DNA form, the CDR3 reads TGTGCCAGCAGCTTAACAGGGCTAGCCAGAAGCTCTGGGGCCAACGTCCTGACTTTC. Protein product: CASSLTGLARSSGANVLTF.

In this sample, this clonotype turned up a few times. This sequence joins TRBV29-1 and TRBJ2-3, with D perhaps matching TRBD1 or TRBD2 (5 bases each). CDR3 size: 14 residues. Germline loops: CDR1 SQVTM, CDR2 ANQGSEA. V was trimmed by 3 bases and J by 4 bases, leaving 14 bases between them. The CDR3 here is CSVEAGWGADTQYF. The CDR3 nucleotides read TGCAGCGTTGAGGCGGGTTGGGGCGCAGATACGCAGTATTTT.

V gene TRBV15 combines with J gene TRBJ2-7; possibly TRBD2 for D (5 bases). Germline V gene lookup returns CDR1 LNHNV and CDR2 YYDKDF (reference sequence). Trimming cost V 5 bases and J 3 bases, with 20 bases left between them. This CDR3 contains 16 residues. CDR3 DNA sequence: TGTGCCACCAGCCCCTGGACGGGAAGCAAAGTCTACGAGCAGTACTTC. The encoded protein is CATSPWTGSKVYEQYF. The full variable domain, its missing parts supplied by reference TRBV15 and TRBJ2-7, is DAMVIQNPRYQVTQFGKPVTLSCSQTLNHNVMYWYQQKSSQAPKLLFHYYDKDFNNEADTPDNFQSRRPNTSFCFLDIRSPGLGDTAMYLCATSPWTGSKVYEQYFGPGTRLTVT.

CDR3 in DNA: TGTGCCAGCAGCTTAGAAAACGCGGGGCAGTACTTC. It codes for CASSLENAGQYF. The rearrangement uses TRBV7-9 and TRBJ2-7; D is perhaps TRBD2 (5 bases). Trimming removed 1 base at V and 9 bases at J, with 10 bases between. Germline V lookup: CDR1 SEHNR, CDR2 FQNEAQ (reference sequence). This CDR3 contains 12 residues. The entire variable domain, with the rest obtained from reference TRBV7-9 and TRBJ2-7, is as follows: DTGVSQNPRHKITKRGQNVTFRCDPISEHNRLYWYRQTLGQGPEFLTYFQNEAQLEKSRLLSDRFSAERPKGSFSTLEIQRTEQGDSAMYLCASSLENAGQYFGPGTRLTVT.

This clonotype was seen a few times. V is TRBV12-5 and J is TRBJ2-2; 11 nucleotides line up with TRBD1. The CDR3 contains 17 residues. Germline CDR1 reads LGHNT; CDR2 reads FRNRAP. J gave up 6 bases and V 0 bases, and 6 bases lay outside the gene matches. CDR3 protein: CASGLVLDRGLSGELFF. The CDR3 DNA reads TGTGCTAGTGGTTTGGTACTGGACAGGGGGCTCTCCGGGGAGCTGTTTTTT.

This clonotype came up a few times. V usage is TRBV18 and J usage is TRBJ2-5; TRBD1 matches at 11 bases. J gave up 7 bases and V 1 base, and 5 bases lay outside the gene matches. Germline V gives CDR1 KGHSH, CDR2 LQKENI. This CDR3 spans 15 amino acids. In DNA, the CDR3 is TGTGCCAGCTCACCACGCCGGGACAGGGGGGCGACCCAGTACTTC. This codes for CASSPRRDRGATQYF.